A single sample gave rise to the 14 T cell receptor beta chains below, sequenced in a study of PD-1 blockade in classical Hodgkin lymphoma (dated by TCRdb to 2018 to 2021). Taken with the paper, the label for time point translates to: cycle 2 day 1 (C2D1) of nivolumab. Relapse after autologous stem cell transplantation had occurred in all trial patients, and cohorts A, B and C were distinguished by prior brentuximab vedotin exposure. Libraries came from the immunoSEQ multiplex PCR assay. TCRdb retrieved this table from immuneACCESS and kept in-frame rearrangements only. Not all clones are present; in checked studies, unresolved V genes account for under half, and no reason is known for the remainder. This sample lists 80,000 to 100,000 clones; roughly 76% were detected once. Roughly 15% of the sample rests with the top ten. The sample was peripheral blood mononuclear cells (PBMCs), taken before the second cycle of nivolumab. The receptors come from a human donor with classical Hodgkin lymphoma.

This clone was detected once. The chain joins TRBV13 to TRBJ2-3; D possibly uses TRBD1 or TRBD2 (5 bases each). The CDR3 runs to 15 residues. Germline CDR1 reads PRHDT; CDR2 reads FYEKMQ (reference sequence). V shed 4 bases and J shed 0 bases, with 11 bases lying between them. The DNA for the CDR3 is TGTGCCAGCAGCTCCCAGGGCGGGAGCACAGATACGCAGTATTTT. This codes for CASSSQGGSTDTQYF.

The J gene is TRBJ2-7, the V gene TRBV6-5; D remains unclear. The germline gives CDR1 MNHEY, CDR2 SVGAGI. CDR3 length: 14 residues. The ends were cut back, 2 bases at V and 1 base at J, with 9 bases in the middle. The CDR3 region has the DNA TGTGCCAGCAGTTACCAAGTCGGGTCCTACGAGCAGTACTTC. This translates into CASSYQVGSYEQYF.

The chain is built from TRBV11-2 and TRBJ2-1, with D unclear. This CDR3 is built from 16 residues. V was shortened by 3 bases and J by 4 bases, with 16 bases between the two germline ends. Germline V gene sequence: CDR1 SGHAT, CDR2 FQNNGV. The CDR3 here is CASSFFRALRYNEQFF. The CDR3 nucleotides are TGTGCCAGCAGCTTTTTTCGGGCCTTAAGGTACAATGAGCAGTTCTTC.

The chain links TRBV19 to TRBJ2-2; D is uncertain. The CDR3 has 14 amino acids. Looked up from germline, CDR1 is LNHDA and CDR2 is SQIVND (reference sequence). Trimming left V 2 bases short and J 1 base short, with 5 bases between. The CDR3 is CASSIIGNTGELFF. In nucleotides, the CDR3 is TGTGCCAGTAGTATAATAGGGAACACCGGGGAGCTGTTTTTT.

This sequence joins TRBV5-4 and TRBJ2-7; tentative D call: TRBD2 (5 bases). Germline CDR1 reads SGHNT; CDR2 reads YYREEE (reference sequence). This CDR3 has 14 residues. Trimming shortened V by 3 bases and J by 3 bases, and 13 bases separated the two germline ends. The CDR3 reads CASSSEASDYEQYF. As DNA, the CDR3 is TGTGCCAGCAGCTCGGAGGCGAGCGACTACGAGCAGTACTTC.

In nucleotides, the CDR3 is TGTGCCAGCAGTTTTACAGGGGGCGGAATCGGCAATCAGCCCCAGCATTTT. Protein: CASSFTGGGIGNQPQHF. This rearrangement joins TRBV27 to TRBJ1-5; 9 bases match TRBD1. Trimming at V came to 3 bases and at J to 2 bases, leaving 8 bases not matched to a gene. Germline V gene lookup returns CDR1 MNHEY and CDR2 SMNVEV (reference sequence). The CDR3 runs to 17 residues.

The chain combines TRBV18 with TRBJ1-5; the D gene is possibly TRBD1 (6 bases). The CDR3 totals 16 residues. The germline V and J ends were trimmed by 2 bases and 0 bases, with 11 bases remaining between them. Germline CDR1 KGHSH, CDR2 LQKENI. CDR3 residues: CASSPRGDDSNQPQHF. CDR3 sequence (DNA): TGTGCCAGCTCACCAAGGGGGGACGATAGCAATCAGCCCCAGCATTTT.

This clone appeared a single time. The chain joins TRBV5-1 to TRBJ2-7, with TRBD2 identical over 8 bases. Germline V gene lookup returns CDR1 SGHRS and CDR2 YFSETQ. The CDR3 spans 14 residues. After removal of 7 bases from V and 2 bases from J, the junction contained 8 bases not matched to a gene. CDR3 in amino acids: CASGEGLEAYEQYF. CDR3 nucleotide sequence: TGCGCCAGCGGAGAGGGACTAGAAGCCTACGAGCAGTACTTC.

CDR3 amino acids: CASSPERTSGDNEQFF. DNA of the CDR3: TGCGCCAGCAGCCCCGAACGGACTAGCGGGGACAATGAGCAGTTCTTC. The V and J genes are TRBV5-1 and TRBJ2-1; 12 bases align to TRBD2. Germline V gene sequence: CDR1 SGHRS, CDR2 YFSETQ. This CDR3 contains 16 residues. V lost 4 bases and J lost 5; bases outside the gene matches: 7.

The V gene is TRBV7-9, the J gene TRBJ1-2; D not resolved. The V and J ends lost 1 base and 1 base respectively, with 7 bases between them. From germline, CDR1 is SEHNR and CDR2 FQNEAQ (reference sequence). The CDR3 has 14 residues. The CDR3 bases are TGTGCCAGCAGCTTAGTTAACAGTAACTATGGCTACACCTTC. It encodes CASSLVNSNYGYTF.

The chain links TRBV5-1 to TRBJ2-7; tentatively, D is TRBD1 (5 bases). V was cut by 0 bases and J by 4 bases, with 5 bases left in between. Germline CDR1 and CDR2: SGHRS and YFSETQ. There are 12 residues in the CDR3. DNA of the CDR3: TGCGCCAGCAGCTTGGGACAGTACGAGCAGTACTTC. It is translated as CASSLGQYEQYF.

This rearrangement joins TRBV6-6 to TRBJ1-1, with 7 bases aligning to TRBD1. The CDR3 covers 15 residues. Germline assignment: CDR1 MNHNY and CDR2 SVGAGI (reference sequence). With V trimmed by 0 bases and J by 0 bases, 1 base remained unmatched. Here the CDR3 reads CASSYSTGLNTEAFF. The CDR3 DNA is TGTGCCAGCAGTTACTCGACAGGGTTGAACACTGAAGCTTTCTTT.

The chain employs TRBV4-2 and TRBJ2-1; D may be TRBD2 (5 bases). Germline assignment: CDR1 LGHNA and CDR2 YNFKEQ. The CDR3 loop spans 16 amino acids. Deletions cut 0 bases from V and 8 bases from J, with 17 bases between. The CDR3 spells CASSQEARTRSDEQFF. The CDR3 coding sequence is TGTGCCAGCAGCCAAGAGGCCCGGACTCGTTCGGATGAGCAGTTCTTC.

This chain uses TRBV18 with TRBJ2-5; D is uncertain. Between the trimmed V and J ends, which lost 0 bases and 1 base, there was a span of 15 bases. The CDR3 contains 17 residues. CDR1 and CDR2 from the germline V gene are KGHSH and LQKENI. The CDR3 DNA reads as TGTGCCAGCTCACCACCGCGGCGAAACACCCTCCAAGAGACCCAGTACTTC. Its protein product is CASSPPRRNTLQETQYF.